This TCR beta chain originates from a study of vaccination and CD4 T cells after COVID-19. Looking at the study overall: In the convalescent cohort, there were six males and four females, two of them Hispanic. Study-wide points: A nonsignificant rise from roughly 21 to 40 was seen in the median number of SARS-CoV-2-reactive clonotypes.

Regarding this clonotype: What it recognizes is unknown.

The sample's time point: late sampling 161 to 241 days after vaccination in a few convalescent patients. The treatment here: approximately nine-day PBMC culture with coronavirus spike peptide pools or control peptides (ViraFEST assay). Following expansion of antigen-specific T cells with peptide pools, ViraFEST then sequenced TCRs. Fewer than 2.5 million PBMCs per well were cultured with approximately 9.8 IU/ml IL-2 and approximately 10 ug/ml peptide pools. Once obtained from cultured CD4+ T cells, the DNA was sequenced using the Oncomine TCR Beta short-read assay. TCRdb re-called the PCR reads through MiXCR, storing one row per CDR3 protein. The sample holds about 16,000 distinct CDR3 sequences; roughly 57% are singletons and the top ten take 16%. The TCR sequence derives from a human donor who had recovered from COVID-19. The sequencing here drew on CD4+ T cells from blood, cultured in vitro, taken about 7 months after SARS-CoV-2 vaccination.

CDR3 nucleotides: TGCGCCAGCAGCCGGCTACAGGGGGATAAGAGGTTTCACACCTTC. It codes for CASSRLQGDKRFHTF. The chain carries TRBV4-1 and TRBJ1-2; 8 nucleotides agree with TRBD1. Per the germline V gene, CDR1 is MGHRA and CDR2 is YSYEKL. The V gene end was trimmed by 4 bases and the J gene end by 12 bases; junction bases not matched to a gene: 16. The CDR3 contains 15 residues.